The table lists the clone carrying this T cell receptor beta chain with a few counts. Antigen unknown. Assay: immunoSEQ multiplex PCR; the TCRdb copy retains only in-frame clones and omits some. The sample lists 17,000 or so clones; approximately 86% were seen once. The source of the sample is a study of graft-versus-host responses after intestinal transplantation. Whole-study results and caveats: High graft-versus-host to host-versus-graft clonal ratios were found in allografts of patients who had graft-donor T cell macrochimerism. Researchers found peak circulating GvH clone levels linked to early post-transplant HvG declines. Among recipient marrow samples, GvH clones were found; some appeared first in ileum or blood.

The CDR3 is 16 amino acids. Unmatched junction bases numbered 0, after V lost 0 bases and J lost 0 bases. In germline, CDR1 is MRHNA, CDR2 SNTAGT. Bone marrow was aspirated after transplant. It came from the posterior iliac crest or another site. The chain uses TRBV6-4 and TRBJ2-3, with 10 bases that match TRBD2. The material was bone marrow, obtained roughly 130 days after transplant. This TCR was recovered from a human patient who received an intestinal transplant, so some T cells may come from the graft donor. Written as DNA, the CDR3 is TGTGCCAGCAGTGACTCGACTAGCGGGAGCACAGATACGCAGTATTTT. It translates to CASSDSTSGSTDTQYF.